This T cell receptor beta chain originates from a study of identical twins. Whole-study results and caveats: Clonotypes of the beta chain that were abundant in cord blood carried fewer insertions (memory repertoires showed none). Potential partial confounding of zero-insertion analyses by invariant MAIT and iNKT cells was noted. Beta out-of-frame sequences showed weaker excess twin sharing.

This clonotype was seen a few times. Antigen unknown. Unique molecular identifiers were present on the cDNA, which also gained a universal primer site by template switching. TCRdb passed the 5' RACE reads through MiXCR, listing each CDR3 protein once. This table holds about 570,000 distinct CDR3 sequences, approximately 10% found once. The CDR3 totals 14 residues. CDR1 and CDR2 (germline): LGHDT, YNNKEL (reference sequence). The V end was cut by 7 bases, the J end by 7 bases, with 19 bases between. A further study also used this sample, focusing on yellow fever vaccine responses in identical twins.

The source of this sequence is a woman aged 18-35 years in good health. The source material was PBMCs. This rearrangement joins TRBV3-1 to TRBJ1-2, with no clear D. The CDR3 is CASTARGEWRGYTF. The CDR3 DNA reads TGTGCCAGCACCGCTCGAGGCGAGTGGCGTGGCTACACCTTC.